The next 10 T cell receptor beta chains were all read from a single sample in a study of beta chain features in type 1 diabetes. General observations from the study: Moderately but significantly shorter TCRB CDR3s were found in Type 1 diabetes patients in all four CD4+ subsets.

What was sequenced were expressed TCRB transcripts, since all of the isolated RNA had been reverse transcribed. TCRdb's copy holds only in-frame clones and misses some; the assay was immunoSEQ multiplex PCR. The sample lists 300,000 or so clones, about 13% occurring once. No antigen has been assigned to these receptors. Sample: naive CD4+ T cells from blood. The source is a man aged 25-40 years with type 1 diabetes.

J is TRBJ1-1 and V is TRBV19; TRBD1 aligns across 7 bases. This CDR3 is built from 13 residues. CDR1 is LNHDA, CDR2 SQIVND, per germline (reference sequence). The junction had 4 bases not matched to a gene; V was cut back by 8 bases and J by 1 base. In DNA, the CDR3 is TGTGCCAGTGGGGACAGAAAGAACACTGAAGCTTTCTTT. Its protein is CASGDRKNTEAFF.

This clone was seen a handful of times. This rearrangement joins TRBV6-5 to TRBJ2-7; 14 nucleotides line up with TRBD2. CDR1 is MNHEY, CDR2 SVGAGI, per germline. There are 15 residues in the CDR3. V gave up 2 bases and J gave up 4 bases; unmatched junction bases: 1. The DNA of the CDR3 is TGTGCCAGCAGTTACCGACTAGCGGGAGGGTACGAGCAGTACTTC. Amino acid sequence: CASSYRLAGGYEQYF.

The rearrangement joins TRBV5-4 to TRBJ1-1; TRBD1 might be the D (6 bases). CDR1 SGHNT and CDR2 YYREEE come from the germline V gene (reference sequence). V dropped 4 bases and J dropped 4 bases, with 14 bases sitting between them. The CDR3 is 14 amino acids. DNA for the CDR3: TGTGCCAGCAGCATAGCCGGGACAAGCACTGAAGCTTTCTTT. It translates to CASSIAGTSTEAFF.

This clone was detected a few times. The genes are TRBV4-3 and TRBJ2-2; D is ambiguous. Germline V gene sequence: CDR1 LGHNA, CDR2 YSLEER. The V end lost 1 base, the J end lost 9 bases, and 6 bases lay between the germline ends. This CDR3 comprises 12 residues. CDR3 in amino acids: CASSQAERELFF. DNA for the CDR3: TGCGCCAGCAGCCAAGCGGAGCGGGAGCTGTTTTTT.

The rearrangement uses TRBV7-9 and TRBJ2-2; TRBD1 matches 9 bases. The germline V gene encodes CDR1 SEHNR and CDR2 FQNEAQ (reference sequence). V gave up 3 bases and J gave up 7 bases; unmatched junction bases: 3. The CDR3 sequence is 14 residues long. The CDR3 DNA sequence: TGTGCCAGCAGCTTTACAGGGGGCTTCGGGGAGCTGTTTTTT. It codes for CASSFTGGFGELFF.

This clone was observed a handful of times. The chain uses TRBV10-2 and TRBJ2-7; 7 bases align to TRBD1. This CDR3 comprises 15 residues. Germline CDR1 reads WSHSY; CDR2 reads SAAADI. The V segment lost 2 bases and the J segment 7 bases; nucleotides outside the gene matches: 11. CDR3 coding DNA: TGCGCCAGCAGTGAGCTCATAGGGGGCCCGGGAGAGCAGTACTTC. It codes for CASSELIGGPGEQYF.

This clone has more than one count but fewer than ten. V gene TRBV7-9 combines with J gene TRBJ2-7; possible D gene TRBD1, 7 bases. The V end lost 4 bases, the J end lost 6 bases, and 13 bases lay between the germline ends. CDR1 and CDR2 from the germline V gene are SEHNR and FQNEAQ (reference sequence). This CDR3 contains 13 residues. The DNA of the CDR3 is TGTGCCAGCAGCTCGCAGGGGGGAGGCGAGCAGTACTTC. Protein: CASSSQGGGEQYF.

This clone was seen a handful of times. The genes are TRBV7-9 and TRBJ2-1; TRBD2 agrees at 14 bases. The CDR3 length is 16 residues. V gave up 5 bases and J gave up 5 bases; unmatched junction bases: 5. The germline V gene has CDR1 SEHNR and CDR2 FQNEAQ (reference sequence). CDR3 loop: CASSQMGLAGDNEQFF. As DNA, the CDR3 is TGTGCCAGCAGCCAAATGGGACTAGCGGGAGACAATGAGCAGTTCTTC.

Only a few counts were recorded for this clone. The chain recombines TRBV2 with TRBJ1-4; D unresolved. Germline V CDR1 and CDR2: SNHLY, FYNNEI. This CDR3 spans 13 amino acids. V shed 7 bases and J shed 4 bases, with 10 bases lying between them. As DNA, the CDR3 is TGTGCCAGCAAGGCGGGCATTAATGAAAAACTGTTTTTT. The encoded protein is CASKAGINEKLFF. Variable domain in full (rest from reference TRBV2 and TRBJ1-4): EPEVTQTPSHQVTQMGQEVILRCVPISNHLYFYWYRQILGQKVEFLVSFYNNEISEKSEIFDDQFSVERPDGSNFTLKIRSTKLEDSAMYFCASKAGINEKLFFGSGTQLSVL.

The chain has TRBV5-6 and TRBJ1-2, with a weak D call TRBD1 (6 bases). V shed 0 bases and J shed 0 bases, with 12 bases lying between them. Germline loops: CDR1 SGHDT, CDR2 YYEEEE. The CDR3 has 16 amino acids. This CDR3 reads CASSLAGQPSNYGYTF. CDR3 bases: TGTGCCAGCAGCTTGGCCGGACAGCCTTCTAACTATGGCTACACCTTC.